A selection of T cell receptor beta chains follows, all from one sample in a study of blood T cells in healthy people across ages. TCRdb re-derived calls from the 5' RACE reads in MiXCR, one entry per CDR3 protein. The sample holds around 1,000,000 distinct CDR3 sequences, about 23% seen once. This sample also belongs to another study, concerning T cells of mothers and their children.

Sequenced sample: blood. Source of these receptors: a girl aged 2 to 10 in good health. The CDR3 runs from the conserved cysteine through the conserved F or W. Each record gives: J gene, clone size, V gene, D gene, CDR3 DNA, CDR3 protein. A D gene is named only where the DNA matches it firmly. Not all rows give a size; the values are once, few, many and, for expanded clones, a class.

>TRBJ1-2|NA|TRBV5-5|NA
TGTGCCAGCGTCGACAGTCTCTATGGCTACACCTTC
CASVDSLYGYTF
>TRBJ2-1|NA|TRBV28|NA
TGTGCCAGCTGTGTACAGGGTGTTTCCTACAATGAGCAGTTCTTC
CASCVQGVSYNEQFF
>TRBJ2-1|few|TRBV28|NA
TGTGCCAGCAGTCCGGACGGAGCCCACAATGAGCAGTTCTTC
CASSPDGAHNEQFF
>TRBJ2-5|few|TRBV12-3/TRBV12-4|NA
TGTGCCAGCAGGCCAGCGGGCATAGGGACCCAGTACTTC
CASRPAGIGTQYF
>TRBJ2-5|few|TRBV27|NA
TGTGCCAGCAGGAGAGGAGTCCAAGAGACCCAGTACTTC
CASRRGVQETQYF
>TRBJ1-2|NA|TRBV4-2|NA
TGTGCCAGTAGCCAAGAGGCAGCGAGCTATGGCTACACCTTC
CASSQEAASYGYTF
>TRBJ2-1|few|TRBV27|TRBD2
TGTGCCAGCAGTTTAAGGCTAGCGGGAGTAGAGCAGTTCTTC
CASSLRLAGVEQFF
>TRBJ2-7|few|TRBV10-3|NA
TGTGCCATCAGTGAGTTTGAAGCCTACGAGCAGTACTTC
CAISEFEAYEQYF
>TRBJ2-7|NA|TRBV5-1|NA
TGCGCCAGCAGCTCTCGGGGTCAGTCCCACGAGCAGTACTTC
CASSSRGQSHEQYF
>TRBJ2-2|few|TRBV20-1|NA
TGCAGTGCTAGAGTGAGGGGTCCCGGGGAGCTGTTTTTT
CSARVRGPGELFF
>TRBJ2-1|NA|TRBV7-2|NA
TGTGCCAGCAGCTTAGGTGGCTTTTACAATGAGCAGTTCTTC
CASSLGGFYNEQFF
>TRBJ2-7|NA|TRBV10-3|TRBD2
TGTGCCATCAGCCATGGACTAGCGGGAGACGAGCAGTACTTC
CAISHGLAGDEQYF
>TRBJ2-5|few|TRBV7-8|NA
TGTGCCAGCAGCTCTGTTGAGTTGAATCCGGGTGGCCAGTACTTC
CASSSVELNPGGQYF
>TRBJ2-4|NA|TRBV20-1|TRBD2
TGCAGTGCTAGGTCCCTGACTAGCGGGAGGGACATTCAGTACTTC
CSARSLTSGRDIQYF
>TRBJ2-1|NA|TRBV3-1|NA
TGTGCCAGCAGCGGGGGACCGGCCTACAATGAGCAGTTCTTC
CASSGGPAYNEQFF
>TRBJ2-5|NA|TRBV11-2|NA
TGTGCCAGCAGCCCAGAGATCGGGTCGACCCAGTACTTC
CASSPEIGSTQYF
>TRBJ2-5|NA|TRBV12-3/TRBV12-4|TRBD1
TGTGCCAGCAGTACCGACAGGGGGAAAGAGACCCAGTACTTC
CASSTDRGKETQYF
>TRBJ2-1|NA|TRBV10-3|NA
TGTGCCATCAGTGAGTCGACCCCGGGGACTGAGCAGTTCTTC
CAISESTPGTEQFF
>TRBJ2-1|NA|TRBV20-1|NA
TGCAGTGTATCTGAATGGGGGAGCTCCTACAATGAGCAGTTCTTC
CSVSEWGSSYNEQFF
>TRBJ1-2|few|TRBV6-6|NA
TGTGCCAGCAGTTACGAAGGGGAGTATGGCTACACCTTC
CASSYEGEYGYTF
>TRBJ2-2|few|TRBV20-1|NA
TGCAGTGCTAGTCACCGTGAGGACACCGGGGAGCTGTTTTTT
CSASHREDTGELFF
>TRBJ1-2|NA|TRBV27|NA
TGTGCCAGCAGTTCCCTGCCTAACTATGGCTACACCTTC
CASSSLPNYGYTF
>TRBJ2-1|NA|TRBV7-6|NA
TGTGCCAGCAGCTTAAACCCAGGCCAAAATGAGCAGTTCTTC
CASSLNPGQNEQFF
>TRBJ2-7|NA|TRBV29-1|NA
TGCAGCGTTGTGTTCCCGGTTTACGAGCAGTACTTC
CSVVFPVYEQYF
>TRBJ1-3|few|TRBV29-1|NA
TGCAGCGTTGAATCCAACTCTGGAAACACCATATATTTT
CSVESNSGNTIYF
>TRBJ2-7|few|TRBV2|NA
TGTGCCAGCAGAGGCATGGGGCTCTTCAACGAGCAGTACTTC
CASRGMGLFNEQYF
>TRBJ1-5|NA|TRBV21-1|NA
TGTGCCAGCAGATCGACGCCGAGGACAGGGCATAACCAGCCCCAGCATTTT
CASRSTPRTGHNQPQHF
>TRBJ2-7|NA|TRBV29-1|TRBD1
TGCAGCGTGGCGGGACAGGGAGGCGAGCAGTACTTC
CSVAGQGGEQYF
>TRBJ2-7|few|TRBV20-1|NA
TGCAGTGCTAGAGACCCGGGCCAGACACCTTCACCCTACGAGCAGTACTTC
CSARDPGQTPSPYEQYF